This entry is about one T cell receptor beta chain. This clone was seen ten or more times. No antigen is known for it. With a mouse as the source, gene names and germline sequences are drawn from the mouse. The library was generated by the immunoSEQ multiplex PCR assay. To provide template for TCR sequencing, every sample had RNA extracted and reverse transcribed into cDNA. SuperScript III was used for first-strand cDNA synthesis, primed with a 2:1 mix of oligo-dT and random hexamers. Amplification bias was assessed with a synthetic immune receptor repertoire, and residual bias was removed computationally. Libraries were sequenced on Illumina HiSeq using 60 bp reads that covered the CDR3 and were read from J toward V. In the original analysis: After raw reads were preprocessed to remove errors, the CDR3 was defined following IMGT conventions as running from the conserved cysteine to phenylalanine. To get clonality, Shannon entropy was normalized by log2 of the number of productive unique TCRs and the result was subtracted from 1. CD4 or CD8 identity of scalp clones was inferred by cross-referencing scalp TCRbeta sequences with sorted blood CD4 and CD8 repertoires. TCRdb's version of the immuneACCESS table is confined to in-frame rearrangements and falls short of the full clone set. An unresolved V gene accounts for under half of the shortfall where checked; the remainder is of unknown origin. The DNA gave D and trimming, while V, J and clone size come from that table. This sample has around 3,200 clones in the table, none counted a single time. Around 41% of the sample is held by the ten biggest clonotypes.

This entry comes from a study of CD8+ T cells in alopecia areata (dated by TCRdb to 2016 to 2018). Regarding the study in general: Female C3H/HeJ recipients, about 7-10 weeks old, were grafted with skin from C3H/HeJ donors with spontaneous alopecia (about 6-13 months old). In both human patients and the C3H/HeJ mouse model, the study applied high-throughput TCRbeta sequencing to look at T cell clonal expansion in alopecia areata. Scalp tissue and sorted CD4+ and CD8+ peripheral blood T cells from patchy and totalis/universalis alopecia areata patients and from healthy controls were covered by human TCRbeta sequencing. Scalp clonality was compared across normal scalp (n=4), patchy alopecia areata scalp (n=8), and alopecia totalis/universalis scalp (n=8). RNA came from the PAXgene miRNA kit for fixed scalp, the miRNeasy kit for PBMCs, and the RNeasy kit for mouse skin. immunoSEQ multiplex PCR using 35 Vbeta forward primers and 13 Jbeta reverse primers was used to amplify TCRbeta CDR3 regions. Broad study findings and their caveats: Resident alphabeta T cells in normal human skin are also sequenced, complicating scalp TCR repertoire analysis, unlike mouse skin dominated by gammadelta T cells. Compared with mice, TCR sequences shared between patients were less clear, possibly partly because of HLA diversity across the patient population. Lesional scalp, especially in alopecia totalis/universalis, showed higher clonality and more expanded CD8+ clones than normal scalp, suggesting antigenic drive.

The sequence came from a C3H/HeJ mouse with alopecia areata. Members of this strain share the MHC haplotype H2-k. The sequenced sample was lesional skin.

The sequenced CDR3 bases are TGTGCTAGCAGTCTGGACAAAAAC. This is translated as CASSLDKN. The CDR3 in full is CASSLDKNTLYF. Here the chain combines TRBV29 and TRBJ2-4; TRBD1 is perhaps the D gene, given 5 matching bases. Read coverage stops 4 residues before the CDR3 terminus; the germline J gene supplies the remainder. Including the terminal cysteine and phenylalanine, the CDR3 comprises 12 residues. Shown are 24 bases from within the CDR3, in frame from base 1. The germline V gene gives CDR1 as MSHET and CDR2 as SYDVDS.